This T cell receptor beta chain is from a study of blood T cell repertoires in COVID-19. On the study more broadly: Donors in the United States, Italy and Spain gave samples during acute or convalescent COVID-19. T cells, B-cell-depleted T cells, or PBMCs provided the cDNA or gDNA that served as material.

This CDR3 region has 16 residues. Germline V gene lookup returns CDR1 SGHRS and CDR2 YFSETQ. Trimming cost V 7 bases and J 7 bases; bases outside gene matches: 16. Source study methods: The authors estimated nucleated cell counts from reference gene primer amplification. Assay: immunoSEQ multiplex PCR; the TCRdb copy retains only in-frame clones and omits some. D and trimming were read from the DNA, whereas the V and J calls and clone size are those reported in that table. Of about 120,000 clones in the sample, roughly 79% are singletons; the top ten hold roughly 7.1%. The sequenced material came from peripheral blood. The chain recombines TRBV5-1 with TRBJ1-1; 10 positions match TRBD1. The receptor's source is a man between 65 and 85 years old with active or convalescent COVID-19. The CDR3 sequence is CASGLGIGTGVYEAFF. In nucleotides, the CDR3 is TGCGCCAGCGGACTTGGGATCGGGACAGGGGTCTATGAAGCTTTCTTT.